This T cell receptor (beta chain) stems from a study of cytomegalovirus exposure and HLA in healthy donors. Germline CDR1 is SGHTA and CDR2 is FQGNSA. V gave up 5 bases and J gave up 7 bases, with 15 bases separating them. The CDR3 has 13 amino acids. This PCR relied on a set of 60 Vbeta primers and 13 Jbeta primers. Clones were read by immunoSEQ multiplex PCR, and TCRdb kept only the in-frame ones, dropping some. The data show more than 95,000 clones, under 85% seen once. V is TRBV7-2 and J is TRBJ2-7; D possibly corresponds to TRBD2 (5 bases). The sequencing input was PBMCs. This clonotype was sampled from a man aged 40-49 years in good health and CMV-seronegative. In DNA form, the CDR3 reads TGTGCCAGCAGCCAAGGTCGGTTAGCGGAGCAGTACTTC. Its protein product is CASSQGRLAEQYF.